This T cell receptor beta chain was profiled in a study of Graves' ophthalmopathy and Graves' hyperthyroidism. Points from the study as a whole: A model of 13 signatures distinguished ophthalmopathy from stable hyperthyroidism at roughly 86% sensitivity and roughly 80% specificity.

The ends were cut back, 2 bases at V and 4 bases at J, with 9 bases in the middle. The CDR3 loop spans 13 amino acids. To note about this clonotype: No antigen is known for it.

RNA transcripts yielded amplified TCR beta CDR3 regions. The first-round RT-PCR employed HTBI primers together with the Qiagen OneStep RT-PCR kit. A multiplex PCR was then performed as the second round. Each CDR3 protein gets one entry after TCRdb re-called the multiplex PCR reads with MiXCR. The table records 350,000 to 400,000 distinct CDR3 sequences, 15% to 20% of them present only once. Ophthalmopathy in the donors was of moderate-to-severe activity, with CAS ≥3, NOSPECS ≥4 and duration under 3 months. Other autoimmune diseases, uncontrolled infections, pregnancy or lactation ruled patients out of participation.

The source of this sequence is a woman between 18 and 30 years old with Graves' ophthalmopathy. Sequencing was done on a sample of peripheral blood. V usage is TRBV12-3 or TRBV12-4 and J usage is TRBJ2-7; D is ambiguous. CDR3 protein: CASSLTQNYEQYF. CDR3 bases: TGTGCCAGCAGTTTAACCCAGAATTACGAGCAGTACTTC.